This T cell receptor beta chain was recovered during a study of monozygotic twins with cystic fibrosis. The J segment lost 5 bases and the V segment lost 5 bases, leaving 5 bases of the junction unmatched. Germline CDR1 and CDR2: MNHEY and SMNVEV (reference sequence). The CDR3 runs 15 residues. Study results and caveats: Shared CDR3 numbers were not associated with age, concordance or severity.

Assay: immunoSEQ multiplex PCR; the TCRdb copy retains only in-frame clones and omits some. The sample holds around 27,000 clones, approximately 96% seen once. As to this clone: Antigen unknown.

This chain links TRBV27 with TRBJ1-5; 11 bases line up with TRBD1. This TCR came from a girl aged 2 to 10 with cystic fibrosis. The sequenced sample consisted of blood. The CDR3 DNA follows: TGTGCCAGCAGTCCCGGGACAGGGGGGTATCAGCCCCAGCATTTT. Amino acid sequence: CASSPGTGGYQPQHF.